This T cell receptor beta chain was recorded in a study of cytomegalovirus exposure and HLA in healthy donors. The overall study: An earlier analysis identified 95 million to 120 million unique TCR beta sequences in about 200 million T cells.

In the PCR, 60 Vbeta and 13 Jbeta primers were used. As processed by the authors: It was a later analysis that counted roughly 79 million unique TCR beta chains, of which some 9.9 million were shared. Clones were read by immunoSEQ multiplex PCR, and TCRdb kept only the in-frame ones, dropping some. D and trimming come from the DNA, and the V and J calls and clone size come from that table. The table includes some 90,000 clones, 69% detected once. Notes on the study in general: An ancestry cluster, one associated with Asian ancestry, reportedly showed fewer N-insertions than the 666-donor mean in a later analysis. There was a cluster of highly shared sequence variants that was likely a sequencing artifact.

CDR1 SGHTA and CDR2 FQGTGA come from the germline V gene. CDR3 size: 15 residues. The junction had 5 bases not matched to a gene; V was cut back by 3 bases and J by 1 base. About this clone: What it binds is unknown.

The chain is built from TRBV7-3 and TRBJ2-7; TRBD2 agrees at 8 bases. The TCR originated in a man in his fifties or sixties in good health and CMV-seronegative. Source material: PBMCs. The DNA of the CDR3 is TGTGCCAGCAGCTTCCACGGCGGGGGGTCCTACGAGCAGTACTTC. Translated, it gives CASSFHGGGSYEQYF. Based on the CDR3 plus reference TRBV7-3 and TRBJ2-7, the full variable domain is GAGVSQTPSNKVTEKGKYVELRCDPISGHTALYWYRQSLGQGPEFLIYFQGTGAADDSGLPNDRFFAVRPEGSVSTLKIQRTERGDSAVYLCASSFHGGGSYEQYFGPGTRLTVT.